This TCR beta chain was documented in a study of control samples from healthy donors and cancer patients. Profiling relied on immunoSEQ multiplex PCR, and the TCRdb table lists in-frame clones only, not all of them. Of just under 100,000 clones listed, 85% to 95% are singletons. The germline V gene has CDR1 SNHLY and CDR2 FYNNEI. The CDR3 consists of 14 residues. J gave up 5 bases and V 4 bases, and 6 bases lay outside the gene matches. The sequence derives from a man aged 18 to 30 in good health. Specimen: blood. This rearrangement joins TRBV2 to TRBJ1-2; 8 bases map to TRBD1. CDR3 sequence reads: CASSAGQGGYGYTF. CDR3 in DNA: TGTGCCAGCAGTGCCGGACAGGGCGGGTATGGCTACACCTTC.